This T cell receptor beta chain was identified during a study of blood T cell repertoires in COVID-19. Study-wide background: Material from acute and convalescent COVID-19 was sourced from the United States, Italy and Spain. PBMCs, B-cell-depleted T cells, or T cells were the source of the cDNA or gDNA that made up the material.

Authors' methods: Cell counts per sample came from amplifying reference gene primers. Clones were read by immunoSEQ multiplex PCR, and TCRdb kept only the in-frame ones, dropping some. V and J calls and clone size are given by that table; D and trimming were obtained from the DNA. The table has roughly 100,000 clones, just over 90% seen once. V was clipped by 0 bases and J by 5 bases; unmatched bases: 7. The CDR3 is 16 amino acids. Germline CDR1 is KGHDR and CDR2 is SFDVKD. This chain joins TRBV24-1 and TRBJ2-5, with 8 bases matching TRBD2. This clonotype was sampled from a man aged 50 to 60 with acute or convalescent COVID-19. Sequences were obtained from peripheral blood. The CDR3 here is CATSDLGAGGLETQYF. CDR3 sequence (DNA): TGTGCCACCAGTGATTTGGGGGCGGGAGGTTTGGAGACCCAGTACTTC.